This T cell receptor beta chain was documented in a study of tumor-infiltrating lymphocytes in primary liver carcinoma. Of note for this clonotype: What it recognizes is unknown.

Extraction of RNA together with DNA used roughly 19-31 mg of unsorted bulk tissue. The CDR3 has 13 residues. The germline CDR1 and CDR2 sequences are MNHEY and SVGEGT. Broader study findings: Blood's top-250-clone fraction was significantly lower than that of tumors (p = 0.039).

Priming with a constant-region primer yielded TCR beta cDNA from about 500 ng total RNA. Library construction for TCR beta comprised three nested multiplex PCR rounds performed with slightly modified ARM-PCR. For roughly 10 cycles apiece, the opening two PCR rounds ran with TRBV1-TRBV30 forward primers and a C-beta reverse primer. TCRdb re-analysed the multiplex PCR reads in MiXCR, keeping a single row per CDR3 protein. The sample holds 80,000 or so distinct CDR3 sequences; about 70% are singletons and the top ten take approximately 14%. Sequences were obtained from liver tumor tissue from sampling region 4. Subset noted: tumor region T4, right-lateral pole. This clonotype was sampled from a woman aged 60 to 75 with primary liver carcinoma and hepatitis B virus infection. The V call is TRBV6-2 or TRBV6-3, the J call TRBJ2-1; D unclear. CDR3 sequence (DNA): TGTGATACTCTGGTGGCAGTGAGGAATGAGCAGTTCTTC. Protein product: CDTLVAVRNEQFF.